Shown below are 7 T cell receptor beta chains from a single sample sequenced in a study of CD8 T cells in ankylosing spondylitis. TCRdb re-called the 5' RACE reads through MiXCR, storing one row per CDR3 protein. The data show around 120,000 distinct CDR3 sequences, around 24% seen once. Sequences were obtained from synovial fluid, either unsorted or a sorted T cell fraction (not recorded which). These receptors all stem from a male donor with ankylosing spondylitis.

In this sample, this clonotype turned up a few times. The CDR3 bases are TGCGCCAGCAGCTATGAGCCTGCGGGACAGACATATACTACTACGCAGTATTTT. It yields the protein CASSYEPAGQTYTTTQYF. This sequence joins TRBV5-1 and TRBJ2-3, with D perhaps TRBD1 (7 bases). Germline-derived CDR1 and CDR2 are SGHRS and YFSETQ. Between the trimmed V and J ends, which lost 3 bases and 8 bases, there was a span of 28 bases. The CDR3 is 18 amino acids.

The chain is built from TRBV5-1 and TRBJ2-1, with no clear D. V lost 5 bases to trimming and J lost 0 bases, with 9 bases between them. The CDR3 runs to 14 residues. Germline assignment: CDR1 SGHRS and CDR2 YFSETQ. The CDR3 DNA follows: TGCGCCAGCAGTTCTCGCTCCTCCTACAATGAGCAGTTCTTC. Its protein is CASSSRSSYNEQFF.

V and J are TRBV29-1 and TRBJ1-1, with D possibly matching TRBD1 (6 bases). CDR1 and CDR2 from the germline V gene are SQVTM and ANQGSEA. This CDR3 is 13 amino acids long. The germline V and J ends were trimmed by 6 bases and 4 bases, with 15 bases remaining between them. In DNA form, the CDR3 reads TGCAGCGTGTACAGGGAATCTACCACTGAAGCTTTCTTT. This sequence encodes CSVYRESTTEAFF.

The rearrangement joins TRBV30 to TRBJ1-1; D is ambiguous. The V end was cut by 1 base, the J end by 5 bases, with 11 bases between. The germline gives CDR1 GTSNPN, CDR2 SVGIG (reference sequence). The CDR3 spans 13 residues. Here the CDR3 DNA reads TGTGCCTGGAGTGGTCCACGGGGAACTGAAGCTTTCTTT. This encodes CAWSGPRGTEAFF.

There are a few counts of this clonotype. The junction differs from germline at one of its ends, possibly a read error. This chain uses TRBV20-1 with TRBJ2-4; D gene uncertain. From germline, CDR1 is DFQATT and CDR2 SNEGSKA (reference sequence). The CDR3 contains 13 residues. The chain's CDR3 is CSARASVQRRTCF. In nucleotides, the CDR3 is TGCAGTGCAAGGGCGAGTGTACAGAGACGAACGTGCTTC.

The chain employs TRBV5-1 and TRBJ2-3; the D call may be TRBD1 or TRBD2 (5 bases each). This CDR3 contains 15 residues. Germline CDR1 and CDR2: SGHRS and YFSETQ. V shed 0 bases and J shed 4 bases, with 12 bases lying between them. In DNA form, the CDR3 reads TGCGCCAGCAGCTTGGGGGGGAGTATCGCAGATACGCAGTATTTT. Translated, it gives CASSLGGSIADTQYF.

This clonotype appeared many times. The chain recombines TRBV29-1 with TRBJ2-2, with 9 bases that match TRBD2. Germline-derived CDR1 and CDR2 are SQVTM and ANQGSEA. CDR3 length: 15 residues. J gave up 3 bases and V 3 bases, and 5 bases lay outside the gene matches. CDR3 residues: CSVEGGRADTGELFF. The CDR3 DNA reads as TGCAGCGTTGAGGGCGGGAGGGCCGACACCGGGGAGCTGTTTTTT.